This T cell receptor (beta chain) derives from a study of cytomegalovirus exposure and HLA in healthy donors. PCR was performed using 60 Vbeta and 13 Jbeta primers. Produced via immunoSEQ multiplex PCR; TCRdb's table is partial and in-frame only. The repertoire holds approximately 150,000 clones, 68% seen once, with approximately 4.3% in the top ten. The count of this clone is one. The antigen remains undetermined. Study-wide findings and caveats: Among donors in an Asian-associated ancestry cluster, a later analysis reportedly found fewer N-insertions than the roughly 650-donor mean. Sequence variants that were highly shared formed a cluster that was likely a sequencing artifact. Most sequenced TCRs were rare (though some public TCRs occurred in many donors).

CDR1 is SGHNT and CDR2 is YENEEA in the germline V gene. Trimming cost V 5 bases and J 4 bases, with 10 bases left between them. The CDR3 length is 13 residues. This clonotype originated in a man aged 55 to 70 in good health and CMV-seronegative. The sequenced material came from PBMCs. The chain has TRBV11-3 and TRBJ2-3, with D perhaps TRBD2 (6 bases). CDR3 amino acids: CASSPSGADTQYF. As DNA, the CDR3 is TGTGCCAGCAGCCCATCGGGGGCAGATACGCAGTATTTT.